This T cell receptor beta chain was found in a study of T cell changes during pregnancy in multiple sclerosis. Sequencing used immunoSEQ multiplex PCR; TCRdb keeps in-frame clones, though not all of them. This table holds about 70,000 clones, about 94% found once. The germline V gene encodes CDR1 LGHNA and CDR2 YSLEER. The CDR3 spans 16 residues. With 0 bases removed from V and 7 bases from J, the gap between germline ends came to 16 bases. The sequence was collected from a female donor with multiple sclerosis, enrolled in a pregnancy study. The sequences come from peripheral blood, collected in the third trimester of pregnancy. The V gene is TRBV4-3, the J gene TRBJ2-1; possibly TRBD2 for D (7 bases). CDR3 in amino acids: CASSQDMAGAPNEQFF. Here the CDR3 DNA reads TGCGCCAGCAGCCAAGACATGGCGGGGGCCCCTAATGAGCAGTTCTTC.